The clone carrying this TCR beta chain has a handful of counts. Its antigen is as yet unknown. MiXCR, run by TCRdb on the reads, gives a single entry per CDR3 protein. The data show approximately 590,000 distinct CDR3 sequences, roughly 42% seen once. This record comes from a study of T cell repertoires in cytomegalovirus infection. This sequence originates from a human donor in good health (CMV status not recorded). Some clones in this sample may be carry-over from other donors' samples. The sequenced sample was cultured PBMCs, obtained from culture after CMV antigen stimulation.

Here the CDR3 reads CSLGWGNTEAFF. The CDR3 DNA reads as TGCAGCCTCGGCTGGGGGAACACTGAAGCTTTCTTT. The chain is built from TRBV20-1 and TRBJ1-1; no firm D call. Germline V gene data show CDR1 as DFQATT and CDR2 as SNEGSKA (reference sequence). The CDR3 extends over 12 amino acids.